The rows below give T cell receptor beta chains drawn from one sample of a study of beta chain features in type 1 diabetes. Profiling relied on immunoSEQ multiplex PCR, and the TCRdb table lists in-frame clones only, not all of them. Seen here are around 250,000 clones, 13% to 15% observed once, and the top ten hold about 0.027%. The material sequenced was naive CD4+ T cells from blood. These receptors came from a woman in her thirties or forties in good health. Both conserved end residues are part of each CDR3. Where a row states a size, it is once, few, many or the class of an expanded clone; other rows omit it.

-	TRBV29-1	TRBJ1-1	CSVDRAMNTEAFF
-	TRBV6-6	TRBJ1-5	CASSYIGGSEPQHF
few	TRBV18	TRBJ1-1	CASSPLQENTEAFF
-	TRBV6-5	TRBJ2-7	CASTRSGGLYEQYF
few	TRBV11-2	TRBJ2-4	CASSLGLGSEGKNIQYF
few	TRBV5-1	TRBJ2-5	CASSLGTEDTQYF
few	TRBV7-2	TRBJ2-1	CASSLESGRTNNEQFF
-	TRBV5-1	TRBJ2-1	CASSPYETVSSYNEQFF
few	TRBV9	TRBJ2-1	CASSASGGPYNEQFF
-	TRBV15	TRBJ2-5	CATSITSGGETQYF
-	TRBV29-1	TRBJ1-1	CSVEGAGQNTEAFF
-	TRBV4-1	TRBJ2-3	CASSLGQGARDTQYF
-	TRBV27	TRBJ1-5	CASSLGRGQPQHF
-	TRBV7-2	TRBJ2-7	CASSLATGSPYEQYF
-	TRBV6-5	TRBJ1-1	CASSSHRDMNTEAFF
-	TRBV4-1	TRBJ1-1	CASSQDLAGLGSSEAFF
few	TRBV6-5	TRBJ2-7	CASSYSATGGYEQYF
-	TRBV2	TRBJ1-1	CASSTGYTEAFF
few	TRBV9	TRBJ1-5	CASSGGTGEGRPQHF
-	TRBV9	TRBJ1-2	CASSLTGDYGYTF
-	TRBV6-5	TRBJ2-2	CASSYVQGQSGELFF
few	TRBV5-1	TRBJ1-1	CASSSGQGAMNTEAFF
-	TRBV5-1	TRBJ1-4	CASHELTGTGFEKLFF